The entry that follows covers one T cell receptor (beta chain) sequence. This entry belongs to a study of glioma-infiltrating T cells after dendritic cell vaccination. Assay used: immunoSEQ multiplex PCR; TCRdb lists only in-frame clones, some missing. The sample records about 64,000 clones, 82% being singletons. The CDR3 extends over 14 amino acids. CDR1 and CDR2 (germline): SNHLY, FYNNEI. Trimming stripped 6 bases from V and 6 bases from J, with 14 bases between. Source: blood, taken before dendritic cell vaccination. The chain employs TRBV2 and TRBJ2-2; D remains ambiguous. This TCR came from a human donor with glioblastoma. CDR3 sequence: CASRRSEVPGELFF. CDR3 nucleotide sequence: TGTGCCAGCAGACGGTCCGAGGTGCCCGGGGAGCTGTTTTTT.